These T cell receptor beta chains were read from a single sample in a study of cytomegalovirus exposure and HLA in healthy donors. The method was immunoSEQ multiplex PCR; TCRdb's version includes in-frame clones alone and lacks a portion of them. The data contain around 64,000 clones, around 64% of them seen just once; the ten biggest clones take up more than 2.5%. Material: PBMCs. These receptor sequences come from a woman between 45 and 65 years old in good health and CMV-seronegative. The conserved cysteine and the conserved F or W are not part of the CDR3 here. Fields, in order: CDR3 length, V gene, J gene, CDR3 protein.

12	TRBV7-7	TRBJ2-2	ASRDRVNTGELF
12	TRBV2	TRBJ2-3	ASGLAGGTDTQY
12	TRBV28	TRBJ2-7	ASTDWGGTYEQY
11	TRBV7-9	TRBJ2-7	ASSSQTGAEQY
11	TRBV2	TRBJ1-1	ASSEGGLIEAF
14	TRBV4-3	TRBJ2-7	ASSPGLAGGPYEQY
14	TRBV6-5	TRBJ2-2	ASSYSAGPVTGELF
11	TRBV2	TRBJ1-1	ASSESPQGPVW
11	TRBV9	TRBJ1-1	ASSARDRGRTF
13	TRBV18	TRBJ1-2	ASSPPGQGGYGYT
12	TRBV4-3	TRBJ2-3	ASSQTSMTDTQY
12	TRBV2	TRBJ2-7	ASSAASAPYEQY
14	TRBV6-5	TRBJ1-2	ASSYDGTGLEYGYT
11	TRBV30	TRBJ1-4	ASHRDRHEKLF